This entry concerns a single T cell receptor (beta chain). Its antigen target is currently unknown. Base qualities are missing; no much larger clone stands one base away. Each donor gave one peripheral blood draw, roughly 110 mL on average, collected into heparinised tubes. A BD FACSAria II was used to sort naive, central memory, regulatory and stem cell-like memory CD4+ T cells with a panel that included CD45RO, CCR7, CD25, CD127, CD95 and CD27. Purity was above 98% for every sorted population. PBMCs were isolated right away by Lymphoprep density gradient centrifugation and were stained directly, without culture. To minimize batch effects, samples were stained and sorted in pairs, one healthy donor with one patient per experiment. The sample originates from a study of beta chain features in type 1 diabetes listed by TCRdb under 2018. Concerning the study at large: No differences in mean age, gender distribution, total cell number or subset yield were found between patients and healthy donors. The study compared TCRB repertoires of sorted circulating CD4+ T cell subsets between recently diagnosed type 1 diabetes patients and matched healthy donors. Across all samples, approximately 98,000,000 sorted cells were examined, and cell number per subset correlated strongly with RNA yield. Naive and central memory subsets were obtained from all 28 donors, but regulatory and stem cell-like memory subsets were isolated from only 8 patients and roughly eight healthy donors.

The germline V gene gives CDR1 as SGHTA and CDR2 as FQGNSA. The CDR3 starts with the cysteine, ends with the phenylalanine, and has 14 residues. Left in the record is the CDR3 DNA by itself, 42 bases read in frame from the first base. Relative to germline, V is missing 5 bases and J is missing 4 bases, with 5 bases of the junction outside any gene match. Overall study outcomes, separate from this receptor: Because the HLA sub-analyses included only small numbers of individuals, any influence of HLA type on TCRB rearrangement was left unresolved. PCR may preferentially amplify shorter templates, but because patient and control samples were amplified and corrected together, any resulting skew would affect both groups equally. Type 1 diabetes patients showed a moderate but significant shortening of TCRB CDR3 length in all four CD4+ subsets. Naive, central memory and regulatory TCRB repertoires appeared to be more similar among patients than among healthy donors. Patients with type 1 diabetes made fewer insertions and deleted more nucleotides at VDJ recombination sites, implying thymic rearrangement abnormalities. Sequencing cDNA rather than genomic DNA could over-represent highly expressing activated cells, although activation and CD3 levels did not differ between groups.

The entire isolated RNA was reverse transcribed using the High Capacity cDNA Reverse Transcription Kit, and thus expressed TCRB transcripts were sequenced. Deep immunoSEQ sequencing was performed on naive, central memory and regulatory T cell samples, with an average of roughly 4 million total reads per sample. Sorted cells were lysed in RLT buffer, and RNA was extracted using DNase-treated RNeasy Micro or Mini kits according to cell number. Each cell subset was processed on its own to prevent cross-contamination, while patient and healthy donor samples were processed together. TCRB sequences were amplified from cDNA with the immunoSEQ multiplex PCR, producing 87-bp fragments spanning the CDR3 region. Sequencing of the amplicons was performed on the Illumina HiSeq platform. In the paper's pipeline: Synthetic template baselines were used to correct PCR bias computationally, reads within Hamming distance 2 were collapsed, and singletons that could not be merged were discarded. Reads were aligned against IMGT to assign V, D and J genes, CDR3 length and insertions or deletions at six rearrangement sites. Clonotype counts were normalized to sorted cell number within each subset before computing true diversity and Gini coefficients with the tcR R package. Repertoire sharing was quantified using the overlap coefficient calculated on TCRB nucleotide sequences. The source is immuneACCESS, and TCRdb retained only in-frame sequences with V and J called. Part of the clones is not carried over; for the studies checked, unresolved V genes explain less than half of this, and the remainder is unexplained. The V and J calls and clone size were taken over from that table, and D and trimming were inferred from the DNA. The sample records around 190,000 clones, about 13% of which are singletons. The ten largest account for roughly 0.6% of the sample.

The source is a woman aged 18-30 years in good health. Recombination joined TRBV7-2 with TRBJ2-4, and TRBD1 aligns with 7 junction nucleotides. Material: central memory CD4+ T cells from blood. The CDR3 has the sequence CASSTGTAKNIQYF. The sequence in DNA is TGTGCCAGCAGCACCGGGACAGCTAAAAACATTCAGTACTTC.